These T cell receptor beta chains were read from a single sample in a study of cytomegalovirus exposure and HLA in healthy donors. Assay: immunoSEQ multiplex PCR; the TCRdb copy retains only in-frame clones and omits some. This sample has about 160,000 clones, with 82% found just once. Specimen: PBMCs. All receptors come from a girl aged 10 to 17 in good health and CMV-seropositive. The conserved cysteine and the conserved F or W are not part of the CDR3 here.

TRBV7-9,ASRLTLAADTQY
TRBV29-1,SVQVNTGELF
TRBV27,ATGDGVYYNEQF
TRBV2,ASTPRTSGSTDTQY
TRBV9,ASSVAGAGGIYGYT
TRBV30,AWSASIGKSYEQY
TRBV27,ASSTGVAYEQY
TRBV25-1,ASSRGAYEKLF
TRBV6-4,ASSDSGTSGTSSGANVLT
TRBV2,ASSVTGVREKLF
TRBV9,ASSVLAGPYNEQF
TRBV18,ASSPLPGRGLARTEAF
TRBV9,ASSRRPLSTNEKLF
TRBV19,ASSVPRDRVNTGELF
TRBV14,ASSQATQGAVPYEQY
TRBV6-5,ASSRQGEGSDTQY
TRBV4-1,ASRPPGTSGTSTDTQY
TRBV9,ASSATRHQGPNYGYT
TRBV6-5,ASSYSIQGGNTEAF
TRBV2,ASSEDRGANEKLF
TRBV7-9,ASSYRTGAEAF
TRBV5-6,ASSLGQGLYEQY
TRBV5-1,ASSPTPIPGIYSNQPQH
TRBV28,ASSLLSRLRSGANVLT
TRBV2,ASSATANTEAF
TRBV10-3,AISDVLAKNIQY
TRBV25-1,ASGSADRGVYEQY
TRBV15,ATSRRRDTLLYSDSGYT
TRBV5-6,ASSPRQGALGNTIY
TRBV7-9,ASSSNRGRGTQY
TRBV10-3,AISPHRQGLTDTQY
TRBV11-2,ASSLATELNYNEQF
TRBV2,ASIGQGLDPQY
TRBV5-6,ASSFDSLGTGELF
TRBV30,AWSGVTGEQF
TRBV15,ATKETSTTDTQY
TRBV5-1,ASSVGQPYEKLF
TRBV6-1,ASSEGPTGGSEKLF
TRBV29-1,SVEGDRVGEQY
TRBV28,ASSYSPLGQVSSGANVLT
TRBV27,ASSWGLAGEQY
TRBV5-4,ASSTRQALDTEAF
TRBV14,ASSRGGWQPQH
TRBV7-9,GHGASTDTQY
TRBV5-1,ATSVGRGGPATDTQY
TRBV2,AGAQGGTEAF
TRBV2,ASRDPQVNQPQH
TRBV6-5,ASSYSAGPYEQY
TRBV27,ASSSNEKLF
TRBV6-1,ASSEAGTGSQPQH
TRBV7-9,ASSPDRNVGYT
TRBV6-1,ASSEGSLYQPQH
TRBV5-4,ASSLLPSSADTQY
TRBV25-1,ASSVDRQFSGNTIY
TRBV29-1,SVEALRVEQF
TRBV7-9,ASSLGGLGNQPQH
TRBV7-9,ASSLDRFDEQY
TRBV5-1,ASSVTSGRDHEQY
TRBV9,ASSVATGVGYT